These 25 T cell receptor beta chains were sequenced from one sample in a study of OX40 agonist ivuxolimab in advanced cancers. Repertoires were generated with immunoSEQ multiplex PCR, while TCRdb's copy carries only in-frame clones and drops some. Of 90,000 to 120,000 clones listed, 90% are singletons. The source was CD4+ or CD8+ T cells sorted from blood, collected in a trial of the OX40 agonist ivuxolimab. Receptors originate from an adult with an advanced solid tumor such as melanoma, head and neck, liver or kidney cancer.

The chain couples TRBV15 to TRBJ2-1; D remains ambiguous. The CDR3 has 16 residues. Trimming removed 3 bases from V and 0 bases from J, with 12 bases in between. The germline gives CDR1 LNHNV, CDR2 YYDKDF (reference sequence). For the CDR3, the DNA is TGTGCCACCAGCAGCCCCGGAACCAGCTCCTACAATGAGCAGTTCTTC. Translated: CATSSPGTSSYNEQFF.

This clone was observed a few times. The chain joins TRBV18 to TRBJ1-2; TRBD1 is a possible D gene (5 bases). This CDR3 spans 14 amino acids. Trimming pared 2 bases from V and 2 bases from J, leaving 9 bases between. CDR1 and CDR2 from the germline V gene are KGHSH and LQKENI. The CDR3 loop reads CASSPTDTNYGYTF. The CDR3 DNA reads TGTGCCAGCTCACCAACGGACACCAACTATGGCTACACCTTC. The full variable domain, with the rest looked up from reference TRBV18 and TRBJ1-2, is NAGVMQNPRHLVRRRGQEARLRCSPMKGHSHVYWYRQLPEEGLKFMVYLQKENIIDESGMPKERFSAEFPKEGPSILRIQQVVRGDSAAYFCASSPTDTNYGYTFGSGTRLTVV.

The V call is TRBV19, the J call TRBJ2-1, with D perhaps matching TRBD1 (5 bases). Germline lookup yields CDR1 LNHDA and CDR2 SQIVND (reference sequence). CDR3 length: 16 residues. The germline V and J ends were trimmed by 2 bases and 2 bases, with 13 bases remaining between them. CDR3 sequence reads: CASSIRAGMTYNEQFF. DNA for the CDR3: TGTGCCAGTAGTATACGTGCAGGGATGACCTACAATGAGCAGTTCTTC.

The chain uses TRBV7-9 and TRBJ1-5; D is unresolved. The V end lost 4 bases, the J end lost 4 bases, and 5 bases lay between the germline ends. Germline values: CDR1 SEHNR, CDR2 FQNEAQ (reference sequence). This CDR3 comprises 12 residues. CDR3 region: CASSSTNQPQHF. CDR3 nucleotides: TGTGCCAGCAGCTCTACTAATCAGCCCCAGCATTTT.

The genes are TRBV6-5 and TRBJ1-2; D is uncertain. Trimming pared 8 bases from V and 2 bases from J, leaving 12 bases between. The germline V gene encodes CDR1 MNHEY and CDR2 SVGAGI. The CDR3 totals 13 residues. The CDR3 bases are TGTGCCAGCTCTAAGACGGTGAACTATGGCTACACCTTC. Amino acids: CASSKTVNYGYTF.

This chain connects TRBV9 to TRBJ2-5; maybe TRBD2 (5 bases). Germline V lookup: CDR1 SGDLS, CDR2 YYNGEE. Trimming left V 1 base short and J 5 bases short, with 12 bases between. The length of the CDR3 is 14 residues. CDR3 nucleotides: TGTGCCAGCAGCGTATCCCAGCGAGGGGAGACCCAGTACTTC. Translating it yields CASSVSQRGETQYF.

V and J are TRBV27 and TRBJ2-6; D gene uncertain. The CDR3 has 15 amino acids. The germline V and J ends were trimmed by 2 bases and 0 bases, with 5 bases remaining between them. Germline V gene sequence: CDR1 MNHEY, CDR2 SMNVEV (reference sequence). CDR3 amino acids: CASSLQDSGANVLTF. In DNA form, the CDR3 reads TGTGCCAGCAGTTTACAGGACTCTGGGGCCAACGTCCTGACTTTC.

The chain recombines TRBV27 with TRBJ2-7, with unresolved D. CDR1 and CDR2 (germline): MNHEY, SMNVEV (reference sequence). Trimming took off 5 bases at V and 2 bases at J, with 13 bases between the two ends. The CDR3 consists of 14 residues. The CDR3 nucleotides are TGTGCCAGCAGTCCGGACCCCCCGCCCTACGAGCAGTACTTC. It encodes CASSPDPPPYEQYF.

This chain links TRBV9 with TRBJ1-4; D unresolved. This CDR3 has 17 amino acids. Trimming took 0 bases from V and 0 from J, leaving 12 bases between them. The germline V gene encodes CDR1 SGDLS and CDR2 YYNGEE. The CDR3 sequence: CASSVGPHTATNEKLFF. The CDR3 DNA reads as TGTGCCAGCAGCGTAGGCCCCCACACTGCAACTAATGAAAAACTGTTTTTT. Full variable domain (outside the CDR3, taken from reference TRBV9 and TRBJ1-4): DSGVTQTPKHLITATGQRVTLRCSPRSGDLSVYWYQQSLDQGLQFLIQYYNGEERAKGNILERFSAQQFPDLHSELNLSSLELGDSALYFCASSVGPHTATNEKLFFGSGTQLSVL.

The gene calls are TRBV28 and TRBJ2-5; 7 nucleotides align to TRBD1. Trimming at V came to 6 bases and at J to 4 bases, leaving 5 bases not matched to a gene. Germline V lookup: CDR1 MDHEN, CDR2 SYDVKM. CDR3 size: 13 residues. The CDR3, as DNA: TGTGCCAGCAGCCCTAGGACAGGAGAGACCCAGTACTTC. It yields the protein CASSPRTGETQYF.

This chain connects TRBV9 to TRBJ2-7; 9 positions match TRBD2. Germline V lookup: CDR1 SGDLS, CDR2 YYNGEE. This CDR3 has 15 residues. J was trimmed by 2 bases and V by 4 bases; bases with no gene match: 7. CDR3 bases: TGTGCCAGCAGCCCTAGACTAGCGGCAACCTACGAGCAGTACTTC. Its translation: CASSPRLAATYEQYF.

The CDR3, as DNA: TGTGCCAGTAGTTACCGGGACATAAATCAGCCCCAGCATTTT. The encoded protein is CASSYRDINQPQHF. The chain is built from TRBV19 and TRBJ1-5; a weak D match, TRBD1 (6 bases). V lost 5 bases, J lost 4 bases, and 12 bases lay in between. The germline gives CDR1 LNHDA, CDR2 SQIVND (reference sequence). The length of the CDR3 is 14 residues.

The chain joins TRBV5-1 to TRBJ2-5; 9 bases are shared with TRBD2. Germline V lookup: CDR1 SGHRS, CDR2 YFSETQ. The J segment lost 7 bases and the V segment lost 0 bases, leaving 7 bases of the junction unmatched. The CDR3 totals 15 residues. CDR3 DNA: TGCGCCAGCAGCTTGGAGCTAGCGGGGCCGGGGACCCAGTACTTC. Its translation: CASSLELAGPGTQYF.

This clone was detected once. V gene TRBV18 combines with J gene TRBJ2-5; 10 nucleotides agree with TRBD1. Germline values: CDR1 KGHSH, CDR2 LQKENI. J was trimmed by 0 bases and V by 3 bases; bases with no gene match: 7. The CDR3 covers 17 residues. The CDR3 DNA sequence: TGTGCCAGCTCACCTTTGACAGGGGGCCAGCACCAAGAGACCCAGTACTTC. This codes for CASSPLTGGQHQETQYF.

The gene calls are TRBV5-4 and TRBJ1-1; D is unresolved. There are 13 residues in the CDR3. Between the trimmed V and J ends, which lost 1 base and 0 bases, there was a span of 4 bases. Looked up from germline, CDR1 is SGHNT and CDR2 is YYREEE (reference sequence). Here the CDR3 DNA reads TGTGCCAGCAGCTTGCGCGTGAACACTGAAGCTTTCTTT. The encoded protein is CASSLRVNTEAFF.

The genes are TRBV5-1 and TRBJ1-1; D not resolved. Germline V lookup: CDR1 SGHRS, CDR2 YFSETQ. Trimming shortened V by 0 bases and J by 1 base, and 13 bases separated the two germline ends. The CDR3 extends over 16 amino acids. The CDR3 loop is CASSLAARTSNTEAFF. DNA of the CDR3: TGCGCCAGCAGCTTGGCTGCCAGGACCTCGAACACTGAAGCTTTCTTT.

The rearrangement links TRBV28 to TRBJ2-7; D gene uncertain. The V and J ends lost 8 bases and 4 bases respectively, with 18 bases between them. Germline CDR1 and CDR2: MDHEN and SYDVKM. The CDR3 covers 14 residues. As DNA, the CDR3 is TGTGCCAGCGGCTCCGCCGGACCTCGATACGAGCAGTACTTC. It is translated as CASGSAGPRYEQYF.

This clone was observed once. This chain links TRBV9 with TRBJ2-3; TRBD2 agrees at 12 bases. V shed 0 bases, J shed 6 bases, and the junction held 8 bases outside the gene matches. This CDR3 has 17 residues. Germline-derived CDR1 and CDR2 are SGDLS and YYNGEE. CDR3 nucleotides: TGTGCCAGCAGCGTAGGGGCTAGCGGGAGGGCCTCGGATACGCAGTATTTT. This gives the protein CASSVGASGRASDTQYF.

The sample holds one count of this clone. The V call is TRBV27, the J call TRBJ2-1, with 9 bases aligning to TRBD2. V was pared by 7 bases and J by 6 bases, with 7 bases of the junction left unmatched. Germline V CDR1 and CDR2: MNHEY, SMNVEV (reference sequence). The CDR3 has 14 amino acids. CDR3 nucleotide sequence: TGTGCCAGCATCGGCGGGAGGGCTGGCAATGAGCAGTTCTTC. It encodes CASIGGRAGNEQFF.

The chain combines TRBV11-2 with TRBJ1-5; the D gene is possibly TRBD1 (5 bases). This CDR3 has 13 amino acids. V was trimmed by 0 bases and J by 11 bases, leaving 11 bases between them. The germline CDR1 and CDR2 sequences are SGHAT and FQNNGV. CDR3 DNA sequence: TGTGCCAGCAGCTTAGATCCTACGGGGGCCCAGCATTTT. Protein: CASSLDPTGAQHF. Full variable domain (remainder filled in from reference TRBV11-2 and TRBJ1-5): EAGVAQSPRYKIIEKRQSVAFWCNPISGHATLYWYQQILGQGPKLLIQFQNNGVVDDSQLPKDRFSAERLKGVDSTLKIQPAKLEDSAVYLCASSLDPTGAQHFGDGTRLSIL.

The count of this clone is one. The chain recombines TRBV10-3 with TRBJ2-5, with no clear D. Germline values: CDR1 ENHRY, CDR2 SYGVKD. V lost 4 bases, J lost 3 bases, and 6 bases lay in between. This CDR3 is 12 amino acids long. The CDR3 nucleotides read TGTGCCATCAGTGGACCCGAAGAGACCCAGTACTTC. It specifies CAISGPEETQYF.

The gene calls are TRBV28 and TRBJ2-7; tentatively, D is TRBD1 (6 bases). Trimming shortened V by 2 bases and J by 2 bases, and 7 bases separated the two germline ends. The CDR3 loop spans 13 amino acids. Germline CDR1 MDHEN, CDR2 SYDVKM. The CDR3 DNA follows: TGTGCCAGCAGTTTAAGACAGGCCTACGAGCAGTACTTC. Translating gives CASSLRQAYEQYF.

CDR3 sequence reads: CASSPQGPKVDTEAFF. The DNA of the CDR3 is TGTGCCAGCAGCCCACAGGGTCCAAAAGTGGACACTGAAGCTTTCTTT. The chain is built from TRBV7-3 and TRBJ1-1, with TRBD1 as a possible D gene (6 bases). CDR1 is SGHTA, CDR2 FQGTGA, per germline. The CDR3 runs to 16 residues. The V end was cut by 5 bases, the J end by 3 bases, with 19 bases between.

Only one count was recorded for this clone. This rearrangement joins TRBV7-2 to TRBJ2-1; TRBD1 agrees at 9 bases. The CDR3 has 18 amino acids. Germline CDR1 is SGHTA and CDR2 is FQGNSA. J was trimmed by 3 bases and V by 5 bases; bases with no gene match: 14. CDR3 nucleotide sequence: TGTGCCAGCAGCCTCTTGGGACAGGGTTTCTCTTTCTACAATGAGCAGTTCTTC. Translation: CASSLLGQGFSFYNEQFF.

This chain uses TRBV2 with TRBJ1-4; D remains ambiguous. V was clipped by 6 bases and J by 8 bases, with 19 bases between them. The CDR3 length is 15 residues. Germline V gene lookup returns CDR1 SNHLY and CDR2 FYNNEI. The CDR3 here is CASSPDVALGEKLFF. The CDR3 coding sequence is TGTGCCAGCAGCCCTGACGTGGCCTTGGGGGAAAAACTGTTTTTT.